These T cell receptor beta chains were read from a single sample in a study of T-cell memory formation after mild COVID-19. TCRdb reprocessed the 5' RACE reads with MiXCR, giving one entry per CDR3 protein. The table includes 470,000 or so distinct CDR3 sequences, more than 15% detected once. Input material: PBMCs or a T cell subset sorted from them (not recorded which). Source of these receptors: a man aged 18 to 29 who had mild COVID-19 (a few samples of this study predate the infection). Cell type and time point are not known. Both conserved end residues are part of each CDR3. D genes are given only for firm matches. The listing skips clone size in some rows; elsewhere it reads once, few, many or a size class.

>TRBV29-1|TRBD2|TRBJ2-3|-
CSVDGAGDPNTDTQYF
TGCAGCGTTGATGGAGCGGGGGACCCCAACACAGATACGCAGTATTTT
>TRBV6-6|TRBD2|TRBJ2-2|-
CASSLSGVHRFGELFF
TGTGCCAGCAGTTTGAGCGGGGTCCATAGGTTCGGGGAGCTGTTTTTT
>TRBV15|-|TRBJ2-5|-
CATSRGARSRSGQETQYF
TGTGCCACCAGCAGAGGGGCTAGAAGCCGGTCTGGACAAGAGACCCAGTACTTC
>TRBV6-4|-|TRBJ2-4|-
CASSPSPGLNIQYF
TGTGCCAGCAGCCCTAGCCCGGGCCTGAACATTCAGTACTTC
>TRBV5-1|TRBD1|TRBJ2-6|few
CASSPRDRFSGANVLTF
TGCGCCAGCAGCCCCCGGGACAGATTCTCTGGGGCCAACGTCCTGACTTTC
>TRBV20-1|-|TRBJ1-1|once
CSASIGVGMNTEAFF
TGCAGTGCTAGTATTGGGGTAGGGATGAACACTGAAGCTTTCTTT
>TRBV5-1|-|TRBJ2-4|-
CASSLFKVQHF
TGCGCCAGCAGCCTCTTCAAAGTTCAGCACTTC
>TRBV4-1|-|TRBJ2-3|-
CASTRLKGGLSTDTQYF
TGCGCCAGCACCCGGCTAAAGGGGGGCCTTAGCACAGATACGCAGTATTTT
>TRBV3-1|-|TRBJ2-7|few
CASSQSQGRYEQYF
TGTGCCAGCAGCCAATCGCAGGGTCGTTACGAGCAGTACTTC
>TRBV6-5|TRBD1|TRBJ1-2|-
CASRQDRGYGYTF
TGTGCCAGCAGACAGGACAGGGGCTATGGCTACACCTTC
>TRBV4-1|TRBD1|TRBJ1-1|few
CASSQESRGRGEAFF
TGCGCCAGCAGCCAAGAGTCCAGGGGGCGCGGTGAAGCTTTCTTT
>TRBV4-1|-|TRBJ1-1|-
CASSQVGTIKNTEAFF
TGCGCCAGCAGCCAAGTCGGGACAATTAAGAACACTGAAGCTTTCTTT
>TRBV7-9|-|TRBJ2-1|-
CASSLELYNEQFF
TGTGCCAGCAGCTTAGAGTTGTACAATGAGCAGTTCTTC
>TRBV7-9|TRBD2|TRBJ2-3|few
CASSPRVAGRSTDTQYF
TGTGCCAGCAGCCCAAGAGTAGCGGGGAGGAGCACAGATACGCAGTATTTT
>TRBV5-5|TRBD2|TRBJ2-2|-
CASSPYGLAGTGELFF
TGTGCCAGCAGCCCCTATGGGCTAGCGGGCACCGGGGAGCTGTTTTTT
>TRBV2|TRBD2|TRBJ2-1|-
CASSVMTSGGWDEQFF
TGTGCCAGCAGTGTGATGACTAGCGGGGGGTGGGATGAGCAGTTCTTC
>TRBV19|TRBD1|TRBJ1-1|-
CASGDREDTEAFF
TGTGCCAGCGGGGACAGGGAAGATACTGAAGCTTTCTTT
>TRBV6-5|-|TRBJ1-1|few
CASRGQINTEAFF
TGTGCCAGCAGAGGACAGATCAACACTGAAGCTTTCTTT
>TRBV12-3/TRBV12-4|TRBD1|TRBJ1-1|-
CASSLIGQGDSEAFF
TGTGCCAGCAGTTTAATCGGCCAGGGGGATAGTGAAGCTTTCTTT
>TRBV12-3/TRBV12-4|-|TRBJ1-4|few
CASSPSRNEKLFF
TGTGCCAGCAGCCCCTCCCGAAATGAAAAACTGTTTTTT
>TRBV7-3|-|TRBJ2-3|-
CASRGSADTQYF
TGTGCCAGCAGGGGGAGCGCAGATACGCAGTATTTT
>TRBV6-2/TRBV6-3|-|TRBJ2-5|few
CASRPGGRQGWSRGTQYF
TGTGCCAGCAGACCCGGGGGGAGACAGGGCTGGTCCCGAGGGACCCAGTACTTC
>TRBV12-3/TRBV12-4|TRBD1|TRBJ1-3|-
CASRPGTGAGNTIYF
TGTGCCAGCAGACCCGGGACAGGGGCAGGAAACACCATATATTTT